This is a list of T cell receptor beta chains from one sample in a study of T cell responses to AZD1222 COVID-19 vaccine. This table comes from immunoSEQ multiplex PCR, and its TCRdb copy is limited to in-frame clones, with some not included. The data contain roughly 120,000 clones, approximately 87% of them singletons. The sequences come from peripheral blood, collected 28 days after the second AZD1222 dose. The source is an adult who received the AZD1222 COVID-19 vaccine. Both conserved end residues are part of each CDR3. A D gene is named only where the DNA matches it firmly. Not all rows give a size; the values are once, few, many and, for expanded clones, a class.

size: NA
J: TRBJ2-3
V: TRBV1
D: NA
CDR3: CTSSQEGARGGDTQYF
DNA: TGCACCAGCAGCCAAGAGGGGGCGAGAGGGGGAGATACGCAGTATTTT

size: NA
J: TRBJ2-2
V: TRBV27
D: NA
CDR3: CASRVAGTGELFF
DNA: TGTGCCAGCAGGGTGGCGGGCACCGGGGAGCTGTTTTTT

size: NA
J: TRBJ1-2
V: TRBV6-5
D: NA
CDR3: CASTFGRAEYGYTF
DNA: TGTGCCAGCACCTTTGGACGAGCGGAATATGGCTACACCTTC

size: NA
J: TRBJ1-5
V: TRBV2
D: NA
CDR3: CASSFSPGSNQPQHF
DNA: TGTGCCAGCAGTTTCTCACCGGGGAGCAATCAGCCCCAGCATTTT

size: NA
J: TRBJ2-2
V: TRBV6-5
D: NA
CDR3: CASRDPWDTGELFF
DNA: TGTGCCAGCAGAGATCCATGGGACACCGGGGAGCTGTTTTTT

size: NA
J: TRBJ2-3
V: TRBV7-2
D: NA
CDR3: CASSVQVTQYF
DNA: TGTGCCAGCAGCGTGCAGGTTACGCAGTATTTT

size: NA
J: TRBJ1-6
V: TRBV5-1
D: NA
CDR3: CASSSGTKGSPLHF
DNA: TGCGCCAGCAGCTCCGGGACTAAAGGTTCACCCCTCCACTTT

size: NA
J: TRBJ2-7
V: TRBV19
D: TRBD1
CDR3: CATRDREGWMSEQYF
DNA: TGTGCCACCAGGGACAGGGAAGGATGGATGTCGGAGCAGTACTTC

size: NA
J: TRBJ2-5
V: TRBV24-1
D: TRBD2
CDR3: CATAATSGSQETQYF
DNA: TGTGCCACCGCCGCGACTAGCGGGTCACAAGAGACCCAGTACTTC

size: NA
J: TRBJ2-1
V: TRBV18
D: NA
CDR3: CASSRKLGSPYNEQFF
DNA: TGTGCCAGCTCCCGAAAACTAGGGTCCCCCTACAATGAGCAGTTCTTC

size: NA
J: TRBJ2-1
V: TRBV15
D: TRBD2
CDR3: CATSRDLAGANEQFF
DNA: TGTGCCACCAGCAGAGATTTAGCGGGGGCGAATGAGCAGTTCTTC

size: NA
J: TRBJ2-7
V: TRBV9
D: NA
CDR3: CASSDGGNGYEQYF
DNA: TGTGCCAGCAGCGACGGCGGAAACGGCTACGAGCAGTACTTC

size: NA
J: TRBJ1-6
V: TRBV27
D: NA
CDR3: CASSAEDAYNSPLHF
DNA: TGTGCCAGCAGTGCCGAGGACGCCTATAATTCACCCCTCCACTTT

size: NA
J: TRBJ2-3
V: TRBV30
D: TRBD2
CDR3: CAWSASGSVDTQYF
DNA: TGTGCCTGGAGTGCTAGCGGGAGTGTGGATACGCAGTATTTT

size: NA
J: TRBJ1-1
V: TRBV20-1
D: NA
CDR3: CSARNTEAFF
DNA: TGCAGTGCTAGAAACACTGAAGCTTTCTTT

size: NA
J: TRBJ2-3
V: TRBV7-9
D: NA
CDR3: CASSLSTDTQYF
DNA: TGTGCCAGCAGCTTGTCCACAGATACGCAGTATTTT

size: NA
J: TRBJ1-5
V: TRBV9
D: NA
CDR3: CASFRVSPHSNQPQHF
DNA: TGTGCCAGCTTCCGCGTATCACCACATAGCAATCAGCCCCAGCATTTT

size: NA
J: TRBJ1-1
V: TRBV18
D: NA
CDR3: CASSPPGAWTEAFF
DNA: TGTGCCAGCTCACCACCAGGGGCCTGGACTGAAGCTTTCTTT

size: NA
J: TRBJ1-6
V: TRBV6-5
D: NA
CDR3: CASSYSNQGLGSPLHF
DNA: TGTGCCAGCAGTTACTCGAATCAGGGGTTGGGTTCACCCCTCCACTTT

size: NA
J: TRBJ2-3
V: TRBV14
D: NA
CDR3: CASSRFATDTQYF
DNA: TGTGCCAGCAGCCGATTTGCCACAGATACGCAGTATTTT

size: NA
J: TRBJ1-2
V: TRBV29-1
D: NA
CDR3: CSVEAQGHGYGYTF
DNA: TGCAGCGTTGAAGCTCAGGGTCACGGCTATGGCTACACCTTC

size: NA
J: TRBJ1-6
V: TRBV4-3
D: NA
CDR3: CASSQENRPDSPLHF
DNA: TGCGCCAGCAGCCAAGAAAACAGGCCAGATTCACCCCTCCACTTT

size: NA
J: TRBJ1-2
V: TRBV11-1
D: NA
CDR3: CASSLGANYGYTF
DNA: TGTGCCAGCAGCTTAGGGGCTAACTATGGCTACACCTTC

size: NA
J: TRBJ2-7
V: TRBV4-1
D: NA
CDR3: CASSPVARENYEQYF
DNA: TGCGCCAGCAGCCCCGTGGCGAGGGAGAACTACGAGCAGTACTTC

size: NA
J: TRBJ2-7
V: TRBV28
D: TRBD1
CDR3: CASRPGGRDEQYF
DNA: TGTGCCAGCAGGCCAGGGGGCCGAGACGAGCAGTACTTC

size: NA
J: TRBJ1-1
V: TRBV4-3
D: NA
CDR3: CASSQDGGEGFTEAFF
DNA: TGCGCCAGCAGCCAAGATGGGGGAGAAGGGTTCACTGAAGCTTTCTTT

size: NA
J: TRBJ1-5
V: TRBV29-1
D: TRBD1
CDR3: CSVAGQGLYNQPQHF
DNA: TGCAGCGTTGCCGGACAGGGGCTATACAATCAGCCCCAGCATTTT

size: NA
J: TRBJ1-2
V: TRBV2
D: NA
CDR3: CASREDRLLNYGYTF
DNA: TGTGCCAGCAGGGAAGACAGGCTGCTTAACTATGGCTACACCTTC

size: NA
J: TRBJ1-1
V: TRBV7-3
D: TRBD1
CDR3: CASSQRQGAEAFF
DNA: TGTGCCAGCAGCCAAAGACAGGGGGCTGAAGCTTTCTTT

size: NA
J: TRBJ1-5
V: TRBV29-1
D: NA
CDR3: CSVEWQGRIQPQHF
DNA: TGCAGCGTTGAATGGCAGGGTAGGATCCAGCCCCAGCATTTT

size: NA
J: TRBJ1-2
V: TRBV19
D: TRBD1
CDR3: CASSRDRSNYGYTF
DNA: TGTGCCAGTAGCCGGGACAGATCTAACTATGGCTACACCTTC

size: NA
J: TRBJ1-6
V: TRBV11-1
D: NA
CDR3: CASSFSGIPPLHF
DNA: TGTGCCAGCAGCTTTTCAGGAATTCCACCCCTCCACTTT

size: few
J: TRBJ1-2
V: TRBV5-1
D: TRBD1
CDR3: CASSFTGADGYTF
DNA: TGCGCCAGCAGCTTTACAGGGGCGGATGGCTACACCTTC

size: NA
J: TRBJ2-3
V: TRBV14
D: NA
CDR3: CASSLTFEAQYF
DNA: TGTGCCAGCAGCCTTACATTCGAGGCGCAGTATTTT

size: NA
J: TRBJ2-3
V: TRBV6-4
D: NA
CDR3: CASSDRTTDTQYF
DNA: TGTGCCAGCAGTGACCGGACCACAGATACGCAGTATTTT

size: NA
J: TRBJ2-1
V: TRBV4-2
D: NA
CDR3: CASSQDRDEQFF
DNA: TGTGCCAGCAGCCAAGATAGGGATGAGCAGTTCTTC

size: NA
J: TRBJ1-6
V: TRBV5-5
D: NA
CDR3: CASSLGSSYNSPLHF
DNA: TGTGCCAGCAGCTTAGGCAGCTCCTATAATTCACCCCTCCACTTT